The rows below give T cell receptor beta chains drawn from one sample of a study of siplizumab effects on memory and regulatory T cells. Clones were read by immunoSEQ multiplex PCR, and TCRdb kept only the in-frame ones, dropping some. The sample contains under 15,000 clones, more than 40% of which appear only once. Which antigens these TCRs recognize remains unknown. Material: CFSE-low (dividing) CD8+ T cells sorted from an allogeneic mixed lymphocyte reaction. Source of these receptors: a human donor in good health; the cells came from an allogeneic mixed lymphocyte reaction. Some clones in this sample may be carry-over from other donors' samples. The CDR3 runs from the conserved cysteine through the conserved F or W. A row's size may be missing; if present it is once, few, many or a size class.

clone_size | v_call | cdr3_aa
NA | TRBV29-1 | CSVEGGQGNYYGYTF
few | TRBV7-9 | CASSSIWGDGTDTQYF
few | TRBV29-1 | CSVEDQGSEQYF
medium-sized | TRBV7-9 | CASSFYGTGNTEAFF
NA | TRBV2 | CASPADRPTEAFF
NA | TRBV27 | CASSWGLANEQFF
NA | TRBV10-3 | CAISATGGLRETQYF
NA | TRBV2 | CASSGETQYF
NA | TRBV5-6 | CASQGSSGGRSTDTQYF
NA | TRBV6-5 | CASSRQPQETQYF
medium-sized | TRBV19 | CASSMGPNTEAFF
NA | TRBV9 | CASSTWGAETQYF
NA | TRBV7-9 | CASSSNRGLEPAYEQYF
NA | TRBV6-6 | CASSYQQGTKIEAFF
medium-sized | TRBV25-1 | CASSPGTNRETQYF
few | TRBV10-3 | CAISRDRGEKLFF
NA | TRBV4-1 | CASSPQMSGSGEQYF
NA | TRBV19 | CASSIGPRTEQFF
few | TRBV6-5 | CASRGALEGQPQHF
few | TRBV27 | CASSLAQGVYEQYF
NA | TRBV19 | CASSIIRTDSNQPQHF
NA | TRBV6-5 | CASSLERGMNTEAFF
NA | TRBV6-5 | CASSLGLAAYNEQFF
few | TRBV6-4 | CASSEEPTPGPTEAFF
NA | TRBV30 | CATYRGLGAEQFF
few | TRBV15 | CATSSTGGLTYEQYF
NA | TRBV4-2 | CASSQDSLNTDTQYF
NA | TRBV18 | CASSHEGSVGQPDGGYEQYF
NA | TRBV13 | CASSPGGGYGSYNEQFF
NA | TRBV27 | CASSVQGQGVEQFF
NA | TRBV6-1 | CASRPRVGEQFF
NA | TRBV9 | CASSPWGGGSYEQYF
few | TRBV4-1 | CASSQDSAGGLYNEQFF
few | TRBV11-2 | CASSLRALRETQYF
medium-sized | TRBV19 | CASSMWGNTEAFF
once | TRBV9 | CASSVTPGQIYEQYF
NA | TRBV7-6 | CASSLVVEGGATEAFF
many | TRBV21-1 | CASSCPIGVTEQYF
few | TRBV6-5 | CASSYGMGYEQYF
NA | TRBV27 | CASSFFGTGFRDEQYF
few | TRBV5-5 | CASSLVAAHYEQYF
few | TRBV19 | CASQWQGGIYNEQFF
NA | TRBV27 | CASSLFRNQPQHF
many | TRBV5-1 | CASSLVFRDDEQYF
few | TRBV7-9 | CASSYPGPHTGELFF
once | TRBV10-3 | CAISESKPPNTGELFF
few | TRBV27 | CASSPSTGNYGYTF
few | TRBV5-1 | CASSLSVRDRLTDTQYF
NA | TRBV6-5 | CASRKAGGTSDTQYF
few | TRBV21-1 | CASRRETQYF
NA | TRBV7-9 | CASSFEQQHTEAFF
medium-sized | TRBV7-9 | CASAGSYEQYF
NA | TRBV6-1 | CASSEIAAASTDTQYF
few | TRBV6-1 | CASVRGGMAYEQYF
NA | TRBV7-3 | CASSPGPGPYNEQFF